A selection of T cell receptor beta chains follows, all from one sample in a study of T cell responses to AZD1222 COVID-19 vaccine. Sequencing used immunoSEQ multiplex PCR; TCRdb keeps in-frame clones, though not all of them. The profile shows about 94,000 clones, about 88% of them singletons. The source was peripheral blood, collected on day 0 of AZD1222 vaccination. Source of these receptors: an adult in good health. Each CDR3 is given with its conserved first and last residue. The D gene is left open where the match is weak. Only some rows state a clone size, as once, few, many or a class for expanded clones.

d_call: TRBD1; clone_size: .; v_call: TRBV9; j_call: TRBJ2-7; cdr3_aa: CASSEGAAYEQYF; cdr3_nt: TGTGCCAGCAGCGAGGGGGCGGCCTACGAGCAGTACTTC
d_call: .; clone_size: .; v_call: TRBV18; j_call: TRBJ1-5; cdr3_aa: CASSPEGPGGNQPQHF; cdr3_nt: TGTGCCAGCTCACCAGAGGGGCCCGGGGGCAATCAGCCCCAGCATTTT
d_call: TRBD1; clone_size: .; v_call: TRBV2; j_call: TRBJ2-1; cdr3_aa: CASRLDRNSYNEQFF; cdr3_nt: TGTGCCAGCAGGCTGGACAGGAACTCCTACAATGAGCAGTTCTTC
d_call: TRBD1; clone_size: .; v_call: TRBV4-2; j_call: TRBJ1-2; cdr3_aa: CASSQGTGGDGYTF; cdr3_nt: TGTGCCAGCAGCCAAGGGACAGGGGGAGACGGCTACACCTTC
d_call: .; clone_size: .; v_call: TRBV27; j_call: TRBJ2-3; cdr3_aa: CASSLIVTSTDTQYF; cdr3_nt: TGTGCCAGCAGTTTAATAGTGACTAGCACAGATACGCAGTATTTT
d_call: .; clone_size: few; v_call: TRBV6-2/TRBV6-3; j_call: TRBJ1-2; cdr3_aa: CASSDFGGGYTF; cdr3_nt: TGTGCCAGCAGTGACTTTGGTGGTGGCTACACCTTC
d_call: .; clone_size: .; v_call: TRBV5-1; j_call: TRBJ1-5; cdr3_aa: CASSSGTAGNQPQHF; cdr3_nt: TGCGCCAGCAGCTCCGGGACGGCCGGCAATCAGCCCCAGCATTTT
d_call: TRBD1; clone_size: .; v_call: TRBV6-2/TRBV6-3; j_call: TRBJ2-7; cdr3_aa: CASSRDRGSYEQYF; cdr3_nt: TGTGCCAGCAGCCGGGACAGGGGGTCCTACGAGCAGTACTTC
d_call: .; clone_size: .; v_call: TRBV4-1; j_call: TRBJ2-5; cdr3_aa: CAPQSKAQYF; cdr3_nt: TGCGCCCCTCAATCCAAAGCCCAGTACTTC
d_call: TRBD1; clone_size: .; v_call: TRBV7-3; j_call: TRBJ2-1; cdr3_aa: CASSLTDRGRHEQFF; cdr3_nt: TGTGCCAGCAGCTTAACAGACAGGGGGCGACATGAGCAGTTCTTC
d_call: TRBD1; clone_size: .; v_call: TRBV9; j_call: TRBJ1-1; cdr3_aa: CASRQGRVETEAFF; cdr3_nt: TGTGCCAGCAGACAGGGGAGGGTAGAGACTGAAGCTTTCTTT
d_call: .; clone_size: .; v_call: TRBV14; j_call: TRBJ1-1; cdr3_aa: CASSRTVTLNTEAFF; cdr3_nt: TGTGCCAGCAGCCGGACAGTGACTTTGAACACTGAAGCTTTCTTT
d_call: .; clone_size: .; v_call: TRBV9; j_call: TRBJ1-6; cdr3_aa: CASSVVPGLGVSPLHF; cdr3_nt: TGTGCCAGCAGCGTAGTGCCGGGGCTTGGGGTTTCACCCCTCCACTTT
d_call: .; clone_size: .; v_call: TRBV5-6; j_call: TRBJ2-7; cdr3_aa: CASSFRGSTYEQYF; cdr3_nt: TGTGCCAGCAGCTTCAGGGGTTCTACCTACGAGCAGTACTTC
d_call: .; clone_size: .; v_call: TRBV13; j_call: TRBJ1-2; cdr3_aa: CASSFPSPAVGYTF; cdr3_nt: TGTGCCAGCAGCTTCCCGTCCCCTGCGGTGGGCTACACCTTC
d_call: .; clone_size: .; v_call: TRBV11-2; j_call: TRBJ1-5; cdr3_aa: CASSSLDQPQHF; cdr3_nt: TGTGCCAGCAGCTCCCTGGATCAGCCCCAGCATTTT
d_call: .; clone_size: .; v_call: TRBV11-2; j_call: TRBJ2-5; cdr3_aa: CASSLAGRETQYF; cdr3_nt: TGTGCCAGCAGCTTAGCTGGGCGGGAGACCCAGTACTTC
d_call: TRBD1; clone_size: .; v_call: TRBV25-1; j_call: TRBJ2-5; cdr3_aa: CASSVPGGEETQYF; cdr3_nt: TGTGCCAGCAGTGTCCCAGGGGGCGAAGAGACCCAGTACTTC
d_call: .; clone_size: .; v_call: TRBV4-1; j_call: TRBJ1-6; cdr3_aa: CASSQAMSGSSYNSPLHF; cdr3_nt: TGCGCCAGCAGCCAGGCCATGTCAGGGAGCTCCTATAATTCACCCCTCCACTTT
d_call: .; clone_size: .; v_call: TRBV19; j_call: TRBJ1-2; cdr3_aa: CATRSHGDSYGYTF; cdr3_nt: TGTGCCACCCGATCTCACGGGGATTCCTATGGCTACACCTTC
d_call: .; clone_size: .; v_call: TRBV7-3; j_call: TRBJ1-1; cdr3_aa: CASSSRGEGNTEAFF; cdr3_nt: TGTGCCAGCAGCTCCCGGGGGGAGGGGAACACTGAAGCTTTCTTT
d_call: .; clone_size: .; v_call: TRBV19; j_call: TRBJ2-7; cdr3_aa: CASSHQVNEQYF; cdr3_nt: TGTGCCAGTAGTCATCAGGTAAACGAGCAGTACTTC
d_call: .; clone_size: once; v_call: TRBV6-5; j_call: TRBJ1-1; cdr3_aa: CAPQKDMNTEAFF; cdr3_nt: TGTGCCCCTCAAAAGGATATGAACACTGAAGCTTTCTTT
d_call: .; clone_size: .; v_call: TRBV7-3; j_call: TRBJ1-2; cdr3_aa: CASSPVGPRASGYTF; cdr3_nt: TGTGCCAGCAGCCCAGTTGGGCCAAGGGCTTCTGGCTACACCTTC
d_call: .; clone_size: .; v_call: TRBV20-1; j_call: TRBJ1-2; cdr3_aa: CSARARDGYTF; cdr3_nt: TGCAGTGCTAGAGCCAGGGATGGCTACACCTTC
d_call: .; clone_size: .; v_call: TRBV19; j_call: TRBJ1-2; cdr3_aa: CASSLTGGYGYTF; cdr3_nt: TGTGCCAGTAGTCTTACCGGAGGCTATGGCTACACCTTC
d_call: .; clone_size: .; v_call: TRBV6-4; j_call: TRBJ2-1; cdr3_aa: CASSEEGVGEQFF; cdr3_nt: TGTGCCAGCAGTGAAGAAGGGGTTGGTGAGCAGTTCTTC
d_call: .; clone_size: .; v_call: TRBV20-1; j_call: TRBJ1-1; cdr3_aa: CSASSTDFKNTEAFF; cdr3_nt: TGCAGTGCTAGTTCGACGGATTTTAAGAACACTGAAGCTTTCTTT
d_call: .; clone_size: .; v_call: TRBV3-1/TRBV3-2; j_call: TRBJ1-6; cdr3_aa: CASSRGGGISPLHF; cdr3_nt: TGTGCCAGCAGCCGGGGTGGAGGCATTTCACCCCTCCACTTT
d_call: .; clone_size: .; v_call: TRBV6-5; j_call: TRBJ1-2; cdr3_aa: CASSLDSSYGYTF; cdr3_nt: TGTGCCAGTTCTTTAGATTCTTCCTATGGCTACACCTTC
d_call: .; clone_size: .; v_call: TRBV9; j_call: TRBJ2-2; cdr3_aa: CASSFPGQAGPGELFF; cdr3_nt: TGTGCCAGCAGCTTTCCGGGACAAGCGGGGCCCGGGGAGCTGTTTTTT
d_call: .; clone_size: few; v_call: TRBV4-3; j_call: TRBJ1-1; cdr3_aa: CASSQDEWLDTEAFF; cdr3_nt: TGCGCCAGCAGCCAAGACGAATGGTTGGACACTGAAGCTTTCTTT
d_call: TRBD1; clone_size: .; v_call: TRBV11-2; j_call: TRBJ1-1; cdr3_aa: CASSPVDRAGEAFF; cdr3_nt: TGTGCCAGCAGCCCGGTAGACAGGGCTGGTGAAGCTTTCTTT
d_call: TRBD1; clone_size: .; v_call: TRBV19; j_call: TRBJ2-7; cdr3_aa: CASSPRTGAYF; cdr3_nt: TGTGCCAGTAGCCCCCGGACAGGGGCGTACTTC
d_call: TRBD2; clone_size: .; v_call: TRBV12-3/TRBV12-4; j_call: TRBJ2-1; cdr3_aa: CASSQAGNEQFF; cdr3_nt: TGTGCCAGCAGCCAAGCGGGAAATGAGCAGTTCTTC
d_call: TRBD2; clone_size: .; v_call: TRBV6-2/TRBV6-3; j_call: TRBJ2-2; cdr3_aa: CASSSTSGGSNTGELFF; cdr3_nt: TGTGCCAGCAGTTCGACTAGCGGGGGCTCCAACACCGGGGAGCTGTTTTTT
d_call: .; clone_size: .; v_call: TRBV6-4; j_call: TRBJ1-1; cdr3_aa: CASSERGNTEAFF; cdr3_nt: TGTGCCAGCAGTGAGAGGGGGAACACTGAAGCTTTCTTT
d_call: TRBD2; clone_size: .; v_call: TRBV11-2; j_call: TRBJ2-2; cdr3_aa: CASSLGGLAGAAGELFF; cdr3_nt: TGTGCCAGCAGCTTAGGGGGACTAGCGGGGGCCGCCGGGGAGCTGTTTTTT
d_call: .; clone_size: .; v_call: TRBV12-3/TRBV12-4; j_call: TRBJ2-1; cdr3_aa: CAAGGSAYNEQFF; cdr3_nt: TGTGCCGCCGGGGGCAGCGCCTACAATGAGCAGTTCTTC
d_call: .; clone_size: .; v_call: TRBV12-3/TRBV12-4; j_call: TRBJ1-1; cdr3_aa: CASTRAFTEAFF; cdr3_nt: TGTGCCAGCACCCGAGCTTTCACTGAAGCTTTCTTT